This T cell receptor beta chain was retrieved from a study of read filtering for tumor transcriptome and immune sequencing. Study background: Mean patient age was roughly 70 years, range roughly 40 to 85; approximately 18 male, more than 11 female. After DNase treatment, RNA was made into whole-transcriptome libraries. By R-ISS, stages I, II and III held approximately 8, 16 and 7 patients. Study observations and caveats: Without single-read clonotypes, shared clonotype proportions correlated more between IR-seq and RNA-seq.

Deletions cut 6 bases from V and 3 bases from J, with 15 bases between. This CDR3 is built from 14 residues. Looked up from germline, CDR1 is MNHEY and CDR2 is SVGEGT. From 400 to 450 ng of RNA, a library with molecular barcoded alpha/delta and beta/gamma adaptors was made. TCRdb itself ran the reads through MiXCR, one entry per CDR3 protein. The repertoire includes around 23,000 distinct CDR3 sequences, around a fifth of them detected once, and 45% to 50% sits in the top ten. As regards this clonotype: Its antigen remains unidentified.

The sequencing sample was made of a population of CD138-negative cells sorted from bone marrow. The TCR was taken from a donor over 35 with multiple myeloma. This chain uses TRBV6-2 or TRBV6-3 with TRBJ2-7; D is perhaps TRBD2 (6 bases). The CDR3 protein is CASRSGRGIYEQYF. Written as DNA, the CDR3 is TGTGCCAGCAGGTCCGGGAGAGGGATCTACGAGCAGTACTTC.